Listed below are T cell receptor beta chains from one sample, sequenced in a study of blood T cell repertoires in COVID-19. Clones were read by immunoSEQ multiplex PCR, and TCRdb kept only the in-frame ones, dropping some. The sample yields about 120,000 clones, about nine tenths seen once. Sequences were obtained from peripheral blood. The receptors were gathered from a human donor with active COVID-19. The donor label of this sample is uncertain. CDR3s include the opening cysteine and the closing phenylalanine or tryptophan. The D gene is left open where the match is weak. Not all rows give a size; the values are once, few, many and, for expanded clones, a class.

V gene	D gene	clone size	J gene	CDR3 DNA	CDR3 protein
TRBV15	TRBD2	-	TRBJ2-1	TGTGCCACCAGCAGAGCGGCGGGGGAATGGGAGCAGTTCTTC	CATSRAAGEWEQFF
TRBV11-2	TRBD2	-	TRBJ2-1	TGTGCCAGCAGCCGCGGGACTAGCGGGGGGGCTTACAATGAGCAGTTCTTC	CASSRGTSGGAYNEQFF
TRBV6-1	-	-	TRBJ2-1	TGTGCCAGCAGTGAAGCGCTAGGATACAATGAGCAGTTCTTC	CASSEALGYNEQFF
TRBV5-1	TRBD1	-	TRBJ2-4	TGCGCCAGCAGCTATGAGGGGACAGGGGGCAGCAGGAACATTCAGTACTTC	CASSYEGTGGSRNIQYF
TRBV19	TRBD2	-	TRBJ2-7	TGTGCCAGTAGTCACCCCGGGACTAGATCTTACGAGCAGTACTTC	CASSHPGTRSYEQYF
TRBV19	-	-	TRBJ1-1	TGTGCCATTCTACGGCGGGGCACTGAAGCTTTCTTT	CAILRRGTEAFF
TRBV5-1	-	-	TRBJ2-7	TGCGCCAGCAGCTTCACACGAAATGAGCAGTACTTC	CASSFTRNEQYF
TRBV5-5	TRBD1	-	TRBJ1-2	TGTGCCAGCAGCCCGGGACAGGGGAACTATGGCTACACCTTC	CASSPGQGNYGYTF
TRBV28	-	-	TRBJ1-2	TGTGCCAGCGTGCGCGGGCAGGGGCTTGCTGGCTACACCTTC	CASVRGQGLAGYTF
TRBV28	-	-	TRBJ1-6	TGTGCCAGCAGCCCCCAGGGGAAGAGCTCCTATAATTCACCCCTCCACTTT	CASSPQGKSSYNSPLHF
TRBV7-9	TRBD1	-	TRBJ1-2	TGTGCCAGCAGCTTATGGGACAGCTTCAACTATGGCTACACCTTC	CASSLWDSFNYGYTF
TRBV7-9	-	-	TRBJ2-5	TGTGCCAGCACCCGAGGGGGAGCAGAAGAGACCCAGTACTTC	CASTRGGAEETQYF
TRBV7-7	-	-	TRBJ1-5	TGTGCCAGCAGCCCGGACCAACAGGTACCGTTTAGCAATCAGCCCCAGCATTTT	CASSPDQQVPFSNQPQHF
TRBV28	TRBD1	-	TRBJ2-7	TGTGCCAGCAGTAGCCGGGACAGGGGGCCTGGCGAGCAGTACTTC	CASSSRDRGPGEQYF
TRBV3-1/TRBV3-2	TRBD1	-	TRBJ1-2	TGTGCCAGCAGCCCCAGGAGGACAGGGAACTATGGCTACACCTTC	CASSPRRTGNYGYTF
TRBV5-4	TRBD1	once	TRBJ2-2	TGTGCCAGCAGCCGGACAGGACTGAACACCGGGGAGCTGTTTTTT	CASSRTGLNTGELFF
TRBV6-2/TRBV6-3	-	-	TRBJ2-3	TGTGCCAGCAGACCTCTAGGCCCCCCAGATACGCAGTATTTT	CASRPLGPPDTQYF
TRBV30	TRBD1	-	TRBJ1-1	TGTGCCTGGAAGGGACAGGGGGGGACTGAAGCTTTCTTT	CAWKGQGGTEAFF
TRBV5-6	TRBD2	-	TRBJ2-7	TGTGCCAGCAGCTTGTTGCCGCCAACCTTAGCGGGGCAATCCTACGAGCAGTACTTC	CASSLLPPTLAGQSYEQYF
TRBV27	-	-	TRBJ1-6	TGTGCCAGCAGTCATTCTTGGACAAAATATAATTCACCCCTCCACTTT	CASSHSWTKYNSPLHF
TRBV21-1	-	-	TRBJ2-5	TGTGCCAGCAGCAAAGCCGCCATCAACGGGACATCACAAGAGACCCAGTACTTC	CASSKAAINGTSQETQYF
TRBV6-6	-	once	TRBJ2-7	TGTGCCAGCAGTTACGTACAGGGGGGGACCTACGAGCAGTACTTC	CASSYVQGGTYEQYF
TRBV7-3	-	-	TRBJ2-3	TGTGCCAGCAGCTTAGGATCCGAGCTCGGGGCAGATACGCAGTATTTT	CASSLGSELGADTQYF
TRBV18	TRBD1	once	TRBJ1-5	TGTGCCAGCTCACTGGGACAGGGTAATCAGCCCCAGCATTTT	CASSLGQGNQPQHF
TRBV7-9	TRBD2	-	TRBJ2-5	TGTGCCAGCAGCTTAGGGACTAGCGGGGTTGCAGAGACCCAGTACTTC	CASSLGTSGVAETQYF
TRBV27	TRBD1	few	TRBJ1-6	TGTGCCAGCAGTCTGACAGGGTTCGGTTCACCCCTCCACTTT	CASSLTGFGSPLHF
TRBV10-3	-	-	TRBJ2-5	TGTGCCATCAGTGGAAGGGGGGGCCAAGAGACCCAGTACTTC	CAISGRGGQETQYF
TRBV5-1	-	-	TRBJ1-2	TGCGCCAGCAGCTTGGACGGGGGGCCTAACTATGGCTACACCTTC	CASSLDGGPNYGYTF
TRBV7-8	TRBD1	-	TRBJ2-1	TGTGCCAGCAGCTTAGCCGGGACAGTCTTCTACAATGAGCAGTTCTTC	CASSLAGTVFYNEQFF
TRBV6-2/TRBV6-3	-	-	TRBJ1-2	TGTGCCAGCAGTTACTTCGGACAGATTAACTATGGCTACACCTTC	CASSYFGQINYGYTF
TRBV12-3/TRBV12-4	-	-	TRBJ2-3	TGTGCCAGCAGTTTAGGCGGGGCAGATACGCAGTATTTT	CASSLGGADTQYF
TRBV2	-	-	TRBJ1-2	TGTGCCAGCAGTGACGGGGCGGGGGGCGGCTATGGCTACACCTTC	CASSDGAGGGYGYTF
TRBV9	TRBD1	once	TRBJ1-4	TGTGCCAGCAGCCCTAGACAGGGGGCGGGCGAAAAACTGTTTTTT	CASSPRQGAGEKLFF
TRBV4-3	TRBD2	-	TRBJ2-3	TGCGCCAGCAGCTTGCGGACTAGCGGGGGGATGGCAGATACGCAGTATTTT	CASSLRTSGGMADTQYF
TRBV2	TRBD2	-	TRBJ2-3	TGTGCCAGCGTAAAGGGGTCGGGACTAGCGGGGGGGCTCGGCGATACGCAGTATTTT	CASVKGSGLAGGLGDTQYF
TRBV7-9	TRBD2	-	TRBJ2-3	TGTGCCAGCAGCCCCAGCGGGAGTTCTTTTTGTTTT	CASSPSGSSFCF
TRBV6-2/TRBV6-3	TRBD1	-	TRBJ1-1	TGTGCCAGCAGTTTACGGGGACAGGGGGCTTGGACTGAAGCTTTCTTT	CASSLRGQGAWTEAFF
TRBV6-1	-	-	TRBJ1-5	TGTGCCAGCAGTGAAGCAAGGACGGCCAGGGCCCAGCATTTT	CASSEARTARAQHF
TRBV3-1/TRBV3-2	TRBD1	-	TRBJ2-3	TGTGCCAGCAGCCAAGCCGGCGCAGGGGGCTATACGCAGTATTTT	CASSQAGAGGYTQYF
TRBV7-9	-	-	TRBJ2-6	TGTGCCAGCAGCTTCGGGTTCGGTGGGGGCCCCAACGTCCTGACTTTC	CASSFGFGGGPNVLTF
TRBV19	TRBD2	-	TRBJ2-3	TGTGCCAGTAGTATAGCGCGCGGGGGGGCCTCAGATACGCAGTATTTT	CASSIARGGASDTQYF